A single sample is the source of the 5 T cell receptor beta chains below, sequenced in a study of vaccination and CD4 T cells after COVID-19. Their specific antigens are unknown. Cultured CD4+ T cells had their DNA profiled by the Oncomine TCR Beta short-read assay. From the PCR reads, TCRdb called clonotypes with MiXCR, one entry per CDR3 protein. The repertoire includes 10,000 to 15,000 distinct CDR3 sequences, 62% of them detected once, and less than 15% sits in the top ten. Treatment denoted: roughly 11-day PBMC culture with coronavirus spike peptide pools or control peptides (ViraFEST assay). Input material: CD4+ T cells from blood, cultured in vitro. The receptors shown here come from a human donor who had recovered from COVID-19.

This clonotype was seen more than once but under ten times. This sequence joins TRBV7-2 and TRBJ1-2; TRBD1 matches at 7 bases. The germline CDR1 and CDR2 sequences are SGHTA and FQGNSA. Trimming took 5 bases from V and 5 from J; bases not matched to a gene: 11. The CDR3 is 15 residues long. The CDR3 protein is CASSEDRASLYGYTF. CDR3 bases: TGTGCCAGCAGCGAAGACAGGGCTTCCCTTTATGGCTACACCTTC.

The chain is built from TRBV30 and TRBJ1-2; D is perhaps TRBD1 (6 bases). There are 14 residues in the CDR3. Germline-derived CDR1 and CDR2 are GTSNPN and SVGIG (reference sequence). Trimming left V 1 base short and J 2 bases short, with 11 bases between. The CDR3 loop is CAWSAGGGNYGYTF. CDR3 in DNA: TGTGCCTGGAGTGCTGGGGGCGGAAACTATGGCTACACCTTC. The full variable domain, completed using reference TRBV30 and TRBJ1-2, is SQTIHQWPATLVQPVGSPLSLECTVEGTSNPNLYWYRQAAGRGLQLLFYSVGIGQISSEVPQNLSASRPQDRQFILSSKKLLLSDSGFYLCAWSAGGGNYGYTFGSGTRLTVV.

The rearrangement links TRBV7-2 to TRBJ1-1, with TRBD1 identical over 7 bases. Per germline, CDR1 SGHTA and CDR2 FQGNSA. This CDR3 contains 14 residues. V lost 2 bases and J lost 4; bases outside the gene matches: 4. CDR3 DNA: TGTGCCAGCAGCTTATTAGCAGGGGGCACTGAAGCTTTCTTT. This encodes CASSLLAGGTEAFF. The complete variable domain, with remaining parts taken from reference TRBV7-2 and TRBJ1-1, reads GAGVSQSPSNKVTEKGKDVELRCDPISGHTALYWYRQSLGQGLEFLIYFQGNSAPDKSGLPSDRFSAERTGGSVSTLTIQRTQQEDSAVYLCASSLLAGGTEAFFGQGTRLTVV.

Here the CDR3 DNA reads TGCAGTGCTTCCCGGGGCTTGATAGGCACAGATACGCAGTATTTT. Its translation: CSASRGLIGTDTQYF. The J gene is TRBJ2-3, the V gene TRBV20-1; D is tentatively TRBD1 or TRBD2 (5 bases each). The germline V gene has CDR1 DFQATT and CDR2 SNEGSKA (reference sequence). CDR3 length: 15 amino acids. The V and J ends lost 5 bases and 1 base respectively, with 16 bases between them.

The rearrangement links TRBV5-1 to TRBJ2-7, with TRBD1 matching 7 bases. V gave up 5 bases and J gave up 5 bases; unmatched junction bases: 13. Germline V gives CDR1 SGHRS, CDR2 YFSETQ. The CDR3 is 15 amino acids. This CDR3 reads CASSPVRQGSDEQYF. In DNA form, the CDR3 reads TGCGCCAGCAGTCCCGTCCGACAGGGCAGTGACGAGCAGTACTTC.